The present entry profiles one T cell receptor (beta chain) with its context. The data were obtained in a study of PD-1 blockade in mismatch repair-deficient tumors. This table comes from immunoSEQ multiplex PCR, and its TCRdb copy is limited to in-frame clones, with some not included. The table includes 39,000 or so clones, approximately 80% detected once. CDR1 and CDR2 (germline): SGHRS, YFSETQ. The CDR3 is 15 residues long. Germline trimming cut 3 bases from V and 4 bases from J; bases unmatched to any gene: 2. The V and J genes are TRBV5-1 and TRBJ2-3, with TRBD2 matching over 13 bases. The sequenced sample was PBMCs, obtained 38 to 40 weeks after starting pembrolizumab. This sequence originates from an adult with mismatch repair-deficient cancer. This CDR3 is CASSSGLAGADTQYF. The CDR3 DNA reads TGCGCCAGCAGCTCAGGACTAGCGGGAGCAGATACGCAGTATTTT.